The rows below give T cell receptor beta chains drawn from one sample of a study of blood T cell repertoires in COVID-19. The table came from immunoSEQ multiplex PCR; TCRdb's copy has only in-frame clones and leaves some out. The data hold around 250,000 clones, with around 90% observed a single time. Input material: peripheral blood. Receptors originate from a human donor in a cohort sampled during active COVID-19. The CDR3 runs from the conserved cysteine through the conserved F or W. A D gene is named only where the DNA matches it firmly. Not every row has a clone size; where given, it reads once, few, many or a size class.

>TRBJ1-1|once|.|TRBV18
TGTGCCAGCTCACCAAGCGGGGGGGCCACTGAAGCTTTCTTT
CASSPSGGATEAFF
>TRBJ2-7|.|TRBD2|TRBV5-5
TGTGCCAGCAGCTTTCCGGGGGGCTCCTACGAGCAGTACTTC
CASSFPGGSYEQYF
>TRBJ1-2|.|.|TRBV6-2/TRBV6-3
TGTGCCAGCAGTTTCGTACAGGGTAACTATGGCTACACCTTC
CASSFVQGNYGYTF
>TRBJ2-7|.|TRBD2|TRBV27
TGTGCCAGCAGTCCATGGACTAGCGGACAGAACGAGCAGTACTTC
CASSPWTSGQNEQYF
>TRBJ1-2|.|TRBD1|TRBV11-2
TGTGCCAGCAGCTTGAGGACAGGGGACTATGGCTACACCTTC
CASSLRTGDYGYTF
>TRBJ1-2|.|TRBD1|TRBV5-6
TGTGCCAGCAGGGCCACAGGGGCAGGGGGCTACACCTTC
CASRATGAGGYTF
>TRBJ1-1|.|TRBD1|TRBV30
TGTGCCTGGAAGACAGGGGGTAACTTCAGAACTGAAGCTTTCTTT
CAWKTGGNFRTEAFF
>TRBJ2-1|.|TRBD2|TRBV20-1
TGCAGTGCTAGTCTTCCTAGCGGGATCCCCAATGAGCAGTTCTTC
CSASLPSGIPNEQFF
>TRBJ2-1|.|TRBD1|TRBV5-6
TGTGCCAGCAGCCCAACACAGGGGGGATCCTACAATGAGCAGTTCTTC
CASSPTQGGSYNEQFF
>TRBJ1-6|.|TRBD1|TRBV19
TGTGCCAGTAGTAGTCAGACAGGGATTAATTCACCCCTCCACTTT
CASSSQTGINSPLHF
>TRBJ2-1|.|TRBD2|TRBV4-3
TGCGCCAGCAGCCAATCTAGCGGGGGCTACAATGAGCAGTTCTTC
CASSQSSGGYNEQFF
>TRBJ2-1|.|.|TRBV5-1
TGCGCCAGCAGCTTGGGGGGCCCCAGGGGCTACAATGAGCAGTTCTTC
CASSLGGPRGYNEQFF
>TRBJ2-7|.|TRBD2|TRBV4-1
TGCGCCAGCAGCCAAGGTGTCGCAAGCGGGAGGCCCGCCGAGCAGTACTTC
CASSQGVASGRPAEQYF
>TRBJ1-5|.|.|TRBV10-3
TGTGCCAGCAGGACAGTGGATAGCAATCAGCCCCAGCATTTT
CASRTVDSNQPQHF